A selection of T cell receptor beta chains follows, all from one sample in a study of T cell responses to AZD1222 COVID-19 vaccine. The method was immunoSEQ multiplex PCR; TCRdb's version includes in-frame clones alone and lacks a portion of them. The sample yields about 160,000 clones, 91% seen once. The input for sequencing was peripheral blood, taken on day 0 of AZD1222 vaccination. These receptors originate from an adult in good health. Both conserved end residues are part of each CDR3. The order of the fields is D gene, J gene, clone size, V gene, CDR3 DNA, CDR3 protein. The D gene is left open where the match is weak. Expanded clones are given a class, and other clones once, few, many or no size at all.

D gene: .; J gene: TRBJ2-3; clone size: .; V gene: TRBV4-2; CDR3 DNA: TGTGCCAGCAGCCAAAAAGAGGGCGAAAGCACAGATACGCAGTATTTT; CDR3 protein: CASSQKEGESTDTQYF
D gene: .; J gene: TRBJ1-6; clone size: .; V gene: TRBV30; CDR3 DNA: TGTGCCTGGAGTCCGAACAGGGATTCACCCCTCCACTTT; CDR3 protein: CAWSPNRDSPLHF
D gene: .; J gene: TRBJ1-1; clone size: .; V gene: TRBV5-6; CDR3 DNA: TGTGCCAGCATTTCTCGGTGGGGCACTGAAGCTTTCTTT; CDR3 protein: CASISRWGTEAFF
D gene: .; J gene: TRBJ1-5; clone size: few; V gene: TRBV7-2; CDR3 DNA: TGTGCCAGCAGCTTAACTCATAGCAATCAGCCCCAGCATTTT; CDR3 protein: CASSLTHSNQPQHF
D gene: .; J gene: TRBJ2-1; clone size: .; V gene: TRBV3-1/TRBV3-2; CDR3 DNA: TGTGCCAGCACCCTAGGCGGCAGGACCTCGCCAAATTCCTACAATGAGCAGTTCTTC; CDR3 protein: CASTLGGRTSPNSYNEQFF
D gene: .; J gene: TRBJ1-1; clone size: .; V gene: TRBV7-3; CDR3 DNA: TGTGCCAGCAGCTTAGAGTTCGTGAACACTGAAGCTTTCTTT; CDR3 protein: CASSLEFVNTEAFF
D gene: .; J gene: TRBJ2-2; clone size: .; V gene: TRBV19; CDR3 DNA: TGTGCCAGTAGTCCTCTGATCGGGGAGCTGTTTTTT; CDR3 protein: CASSPLIGELFF
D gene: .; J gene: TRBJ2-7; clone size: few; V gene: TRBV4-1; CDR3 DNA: TGCGCCAGCAGCCCTACTGAGACAGGAGGATTGGGGGAGCAGTACTTC; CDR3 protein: CASSPTETGGLGEQYF
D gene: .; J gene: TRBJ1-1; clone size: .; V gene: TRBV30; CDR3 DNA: TGTGCCTGGAAGGACATTATGAACACTGAAGCTTTCTTT; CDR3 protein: CAWKDIMNTEAFF
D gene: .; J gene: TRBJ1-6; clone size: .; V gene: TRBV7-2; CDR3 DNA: TGTGCCAGCAGCTTAATTGGATCCCCCCTCCACTTT; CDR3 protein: CASSLIGSPLHF
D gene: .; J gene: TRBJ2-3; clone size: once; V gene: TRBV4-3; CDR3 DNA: TGCGCCAGCAGCCAAGCAGGGGCTCGGACGGATACGCAGTATTTT; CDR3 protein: CASSQAGARTDTQYF
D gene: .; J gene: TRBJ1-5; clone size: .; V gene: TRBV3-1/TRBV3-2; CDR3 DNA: TGTGCCAGCAGCCTATTTAAACAGGAGGGGGGTCAGCCCCAGCATTTT; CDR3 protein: CASSLFKQEGGQPQHF
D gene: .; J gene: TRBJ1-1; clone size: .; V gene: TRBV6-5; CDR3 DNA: TGTGCCAGCAGTTACGGGGGGCTCACTGAAGCTTTCTTT; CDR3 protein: CASSYGGLTEAFF
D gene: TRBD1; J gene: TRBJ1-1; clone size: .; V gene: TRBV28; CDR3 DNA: TGTGCCAGCGGGGGACAGGGGGACATGAACACTGAAGCTTTCTTT; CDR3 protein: CASGGQGDMNTEAFF
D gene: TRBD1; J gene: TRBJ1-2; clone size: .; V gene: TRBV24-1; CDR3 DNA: TGTGCCACAAGCGGGACAGCGTCCGGCTACACCTTC; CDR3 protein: CATSGTASGYTF
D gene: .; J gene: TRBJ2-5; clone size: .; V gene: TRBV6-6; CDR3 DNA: TGTGCCAGCAGTTACAGTATTAGGGAGACCCAGTACTTC; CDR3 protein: CASSYSIRETQYF
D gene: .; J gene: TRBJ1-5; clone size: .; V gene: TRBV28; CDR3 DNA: TGTGCCAGCATCCAGGGCGCCTTTGGTCAGCCCCAGCATTTT; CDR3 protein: CASIQGAFGQPQHF
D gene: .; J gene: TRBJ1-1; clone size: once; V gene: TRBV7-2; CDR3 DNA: TGTGCCAGCAGCTTAGTGCGAGGGACTGAAGTTGAAGCTTTCTTT; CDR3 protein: CASSLVRGTEVEAFF
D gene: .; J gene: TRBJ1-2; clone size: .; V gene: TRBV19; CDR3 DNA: TGTGCCAGTAGTATCGGGCGGGTCAACTATGGCTACACCTTC; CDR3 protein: CASSIGRVNYGYTF
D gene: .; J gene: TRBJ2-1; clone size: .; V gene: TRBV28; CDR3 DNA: TGTGCCAGCAGTTTACCGGACAGAGATGAGCAGTTCTTC; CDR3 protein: CASSLPDRDEQFF
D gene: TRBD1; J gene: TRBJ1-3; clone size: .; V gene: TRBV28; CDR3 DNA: TGTGCCAGCCTAGGACAGGGAGACGGAAACACCATATATTTT; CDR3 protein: CASLGQGDGNTIYF
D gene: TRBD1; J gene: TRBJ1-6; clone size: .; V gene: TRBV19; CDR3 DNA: TGTGCCAGCGGGACAGGGCCTAATTCACCCCTCCACTTT; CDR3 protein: CASGTGPNSPLHF
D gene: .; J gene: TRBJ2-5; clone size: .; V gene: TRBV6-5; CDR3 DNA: TGTGCCAGCAGTTACCCCCACAGAACCCAAGAGACCCAGTACTTC; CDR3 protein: CASSYPHRTQETQYF
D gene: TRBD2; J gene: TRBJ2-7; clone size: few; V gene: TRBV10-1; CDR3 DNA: TGCGCCAGCAGTGTCCGGGCTAGCGGGAACGAGCAGTACTTC; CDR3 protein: CASSVRASGNEQYF
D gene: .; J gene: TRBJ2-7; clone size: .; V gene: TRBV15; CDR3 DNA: TGTGCCACCAGCAGAGATAGGGGGGGCAACGAGCAGTACTTC; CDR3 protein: CATSRDRGGNEQYF
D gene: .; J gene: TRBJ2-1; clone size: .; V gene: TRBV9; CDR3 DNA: TGTGCCAGCAGCCCTTCTCTCGGACTTTCCTCCTACAATGAGCAGTTCTTC; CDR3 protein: CASSPSLGLSSYNEQFF
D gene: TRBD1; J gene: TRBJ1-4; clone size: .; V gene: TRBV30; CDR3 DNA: TGTGCCAGGACAGGGATGAATGAAAAACTGTTTTTT; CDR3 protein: CARTGMNEKLFF
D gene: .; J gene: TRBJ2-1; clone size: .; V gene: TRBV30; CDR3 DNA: TGTGCCTGGAGTGTCAGTACCTACAATGAGCAGTTCTTC; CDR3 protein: CAWSVSTYNEQFF
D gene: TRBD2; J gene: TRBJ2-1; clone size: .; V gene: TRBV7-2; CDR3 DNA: TGTGCCAGCAGCTTAGTCGGCGGGAGGGCCGTTAATGAGCAGTTCTTC; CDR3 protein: CASSLVGGRAVNEQFF
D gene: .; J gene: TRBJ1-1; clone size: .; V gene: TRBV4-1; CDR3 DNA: TGCGCCAGCAGCCAAGATGACGGACAGCATTACATGAACACTGAAGCTTTCTTT; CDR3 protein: CASSQDDGQHYMNTEAFF
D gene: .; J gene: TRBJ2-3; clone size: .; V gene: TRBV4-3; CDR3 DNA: TGCGCCAGCAGCCAAGATGAGCGTGTGGGAGATACGCAGTATTTT; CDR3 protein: CASSQDERVGDTQYF
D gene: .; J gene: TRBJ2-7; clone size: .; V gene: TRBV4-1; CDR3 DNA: TGCGCCAGCAGCCAAGTTCGGGGGGCCAACTACGAGCAGTACTTC; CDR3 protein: CASSQVRGANYEQYF
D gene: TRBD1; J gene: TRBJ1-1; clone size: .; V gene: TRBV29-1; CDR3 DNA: TGCAGCTTCACAGGGGATGGGTACACTGAAGCTTTCTTT; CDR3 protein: CSFTGDGYTEAFF
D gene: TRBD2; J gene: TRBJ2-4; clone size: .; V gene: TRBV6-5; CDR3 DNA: TGTGCCAGCAGCCCGACAATCCCGGGGGGAAACATTCAGTACTTC; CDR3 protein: CASSPTIPGGNIQYF
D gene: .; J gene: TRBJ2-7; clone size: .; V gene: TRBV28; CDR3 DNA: TGTGCCAGCAGTTTGGGGCGTGCCTACGAGCAGTACTTC; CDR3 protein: CASSLGRAYEQYF
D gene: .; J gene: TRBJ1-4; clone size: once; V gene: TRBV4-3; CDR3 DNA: TGCGCCAGCAGCCAAAACTCGGGGGGCCCTCTAATGGGAAAACTGTTTTTT; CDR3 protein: CASSQNSGGPLMGKLFF
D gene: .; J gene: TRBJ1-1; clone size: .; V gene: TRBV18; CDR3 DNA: TGTGCCAGCTCTCAGACAATCAGGGCTGAAGCTTTCTTT; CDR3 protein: CASSQTIRAEAFF
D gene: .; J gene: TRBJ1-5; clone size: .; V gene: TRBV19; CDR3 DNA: TGTGCCAGTAGTTTGGCGGCCCCGGGTGGCAATCAGCCCCAGCATTTT; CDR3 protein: CASSLAAPGGNQPQHF
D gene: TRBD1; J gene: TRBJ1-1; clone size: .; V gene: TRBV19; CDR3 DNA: TGTGCCAGTAGTATCGACATGGGACAGGCTCTTTCTGACACTGAAGCTTTCTTT; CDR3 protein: CASSIDMGQALSDTEAFF
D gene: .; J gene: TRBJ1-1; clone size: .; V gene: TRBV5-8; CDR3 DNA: TGTGCCAGCAGGAGGGCGGGTTACACTGAAGCTTTCTTT; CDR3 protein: CASRRAGYTEAFF
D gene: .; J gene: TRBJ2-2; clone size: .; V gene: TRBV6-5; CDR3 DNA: TGTGCCAGCACCTTCGGCGGGGAGCTGTTTTTT; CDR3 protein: CASTFGGELFF
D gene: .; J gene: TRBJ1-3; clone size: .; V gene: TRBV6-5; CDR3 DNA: TGTGCCAGCAGTTGGACTAGTGGAAACACCATATATTTT; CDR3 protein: CASSWTSGNTIYF
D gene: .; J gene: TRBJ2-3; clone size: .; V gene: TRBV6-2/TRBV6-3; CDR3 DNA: TGTGCCAGCAGTGCCGACAGTTCCACATTCACAGATACGCAGTATTTT; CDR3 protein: CASSADSSTFTDTQYF
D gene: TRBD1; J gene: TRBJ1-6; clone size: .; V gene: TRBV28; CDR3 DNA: TGTGTCACCTTTTTTCAGGGGGCCGACTCACCCCTCCACTTT; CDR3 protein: CVTFFQGADSPLHF
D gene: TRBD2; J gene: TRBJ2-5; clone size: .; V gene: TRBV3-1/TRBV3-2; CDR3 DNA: TGTGCCAGCAGCTCAGAAAAGGGAGGGAGGGAGACCCAGTACTTC; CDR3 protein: CASSSEKGGRETQYF